Following are 4 T cell receptor beta chains from one sample sequenced in a study of identical twins. TCRdb redid the calling of the 5' RACE reads with MiXCR, one entry per CDR3 protein. The table lists 300,000 to 400,000 distinct CDR3 sequences, around 9.7% of them singletons. The sample comprised naive T cells sorted from blood. The receptors were gathered from a woman in her forties or fifties in good health.

V is TRBV24-1 and J is TRBJ2-7; D may match TRBD1 or TRBD2 (7 bases each). V was cut by 4 bases and J by 5 bases, with 17 bases left in between. The CDR3 extends over 15 amino acids. From germline, CDR1 is KGHDR and CDR2 SFDVKD. CDR3 coding DNA: TGTGCCACCAGTGACCCCGGGGGGACAGTTAACGAGCAGTACTTC. As protein: CATSDPGGTVNEQYF.

Only a few counts were recorded for this clonotype. The chain has TRBV4-2 and TRBJ2-7, with no clear D. The length of the CDR3 is 13 residues. Trimming pared 3 bases from V and 3 bases from J, leaving 9 bases between. The germline CDR1 and CDR2 sequences are LGHNA and YNFKEQ. The CDR3 DNA reads TGTGCCAGCAGCCAGTTGGATGGCTACGAGCAGTACGTC. Amino acids: CASSQLDGYEQYV.

This clonotype was observed many times. This chain uses TRBV5-6 with TRBJ2-7; the match to TRBD2 covers 9 bases. The CDR3 length is 13 residues. From germline, CDR1 is SGHDT and CDR2 YYEEEE. J gave up 3 bases and V 7 bases, and 5 bases lay outside the gene matches. Here the CDR3 reads CASGPSGNYEQYF. The CDR3 DNA sequence: TGTGCCAGCGGACCTAGCGGGAACTACGAGCAGTACTTC.

This clonotype has just a few counts. The chain employs TRBV5-1 and TRBJ2-1, with D unclear. V lost 0 bases, J lost 0 bases, and 10 bases lay in between. CDR1 is SGHRS, CDR2 YFSETQ, per germline. This CDR3 is 16 amino acids long. The CDR3 loop is CASSLVPGRSYNEQFF. CDR3 bases: TGCGCCAGCAGCTTGGTCCCGGGCCGCTCCTACAATGAGCAGTTCTTC.